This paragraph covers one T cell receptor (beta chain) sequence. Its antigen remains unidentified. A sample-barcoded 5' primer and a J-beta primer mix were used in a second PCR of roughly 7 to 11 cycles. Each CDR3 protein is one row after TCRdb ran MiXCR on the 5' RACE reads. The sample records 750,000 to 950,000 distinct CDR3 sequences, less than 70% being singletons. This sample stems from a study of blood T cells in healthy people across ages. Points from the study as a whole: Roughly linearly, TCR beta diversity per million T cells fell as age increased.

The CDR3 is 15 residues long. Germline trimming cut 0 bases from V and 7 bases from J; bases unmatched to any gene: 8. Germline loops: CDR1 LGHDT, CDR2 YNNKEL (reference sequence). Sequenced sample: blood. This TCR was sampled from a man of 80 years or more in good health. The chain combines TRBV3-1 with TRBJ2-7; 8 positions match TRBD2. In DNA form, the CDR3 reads TGTGCCAGCAGCCAAGACAGCGGGAGAGCAAGGGAGCAGTACTTC. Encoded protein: CASSQDSGRAREQYF.